This T cell receptor (beta chain) was found in a study of blood T cell dynamics during melanoma immunotherapy. About the study: First-line therapy was either pembrolizumab or nivolumab with ipilimumab for metastatic melanoma. Study-level points and caveats: Immune-effector CD8+ cells best matched cell-free DNA CDR3 sequences and were most clonal.

The time point was: week 3, after first cycle of checkpoint inhibitor. Disease control meant complete response, partial response or stable disease at 12 weeks. About this clone: Antigen specificity is unknown.

Method: immunoSEQ multiplex PCR; TCRdb's copy keeps in-frame clones and lacks some. The sample consists of about 16,000 clones, about 94% of them appearing once. Trimming shortened V by 3 bases and J by 5 bases, and 13 bases separated the two germline ends. Germline CDR1 reads LNHDA; CDR2 reads SQIVND (reference sequence). This CDR3 contains 14 residues. J is TRBJ1-1 and V is TRBV19; D might be TRBD1 (5 bases). The sample in question was effector memory CD8+ T cells from blood, obtained from a patient treated with checkpoint blockade. The receptor comes from a human donor with melanoma. CDR3 in DNA: TGTGCCAGTAGTATCGGGCAGGGTTGGACTGAAGCTTTCTTT. It codes for CASSIGQGWTEAFF.